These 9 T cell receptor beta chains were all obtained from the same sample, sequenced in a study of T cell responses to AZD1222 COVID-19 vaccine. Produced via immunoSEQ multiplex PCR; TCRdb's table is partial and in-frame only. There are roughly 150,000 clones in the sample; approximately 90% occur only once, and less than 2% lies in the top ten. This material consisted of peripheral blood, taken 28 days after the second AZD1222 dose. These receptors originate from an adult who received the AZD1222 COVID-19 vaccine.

As DNA, the CDR3 is TGTGCCAGTAGTATAGACGGCAGGAGCTCCTACAATGAGCAGTTCTTC. Its protein is CASSIDGRSSYNEQFF. This chain joins TRBV19 and TRBJ2-1; D not certain. The CDR3 has 16 residues. The germline V gene encodes CDR1 LNHDA and CDR2 SQIVND (reference sequence). Trimming pared 0 bases from V and 0 bases from J, leaving 9 bases between.

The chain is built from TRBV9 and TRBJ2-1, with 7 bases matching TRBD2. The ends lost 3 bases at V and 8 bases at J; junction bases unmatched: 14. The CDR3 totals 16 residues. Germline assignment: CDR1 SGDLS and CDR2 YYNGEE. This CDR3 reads CASSEAGRQASHEQFF. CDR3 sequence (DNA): TGTGCCAGCAGCGAGGCCGGGAGGCAGGCTTCCCATGAGCAGTTCTTC.

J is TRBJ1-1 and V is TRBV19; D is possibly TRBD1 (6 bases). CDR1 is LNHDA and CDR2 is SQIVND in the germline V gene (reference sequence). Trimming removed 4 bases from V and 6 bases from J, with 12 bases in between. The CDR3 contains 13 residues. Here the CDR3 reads CASSTQQGSEAFF. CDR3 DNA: TGTGCCAGTAGTACTCAACAGGGCTCTGAAGCTTTCTTT.

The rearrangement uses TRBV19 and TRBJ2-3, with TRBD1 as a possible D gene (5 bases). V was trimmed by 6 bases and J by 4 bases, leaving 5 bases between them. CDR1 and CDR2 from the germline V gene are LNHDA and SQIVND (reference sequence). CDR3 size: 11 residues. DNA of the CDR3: TGTGCCAGTAGGGGGCCAGATACGCAGTATTTT. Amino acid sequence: CASRGPDTQYF. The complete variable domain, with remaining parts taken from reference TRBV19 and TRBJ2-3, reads DGGITQSPKYLFRKEGQNVTLSCEQNLNHDAMYWYRQDPGQGLRLIYYSQIVNDFQKGDIAEGYSVSREKKESFPLTVTSAQKNPTAFYLCASRGPDTQYFGPGTRLTVL.

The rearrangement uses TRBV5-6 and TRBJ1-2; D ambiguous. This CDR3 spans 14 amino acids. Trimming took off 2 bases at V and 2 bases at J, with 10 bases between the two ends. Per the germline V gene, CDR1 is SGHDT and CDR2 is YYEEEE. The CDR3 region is CASSFWGVNYGYTF. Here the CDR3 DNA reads TGTGCCAGCAGCTTCTGGGGAGTGAACTATGGCTACACCTTC.

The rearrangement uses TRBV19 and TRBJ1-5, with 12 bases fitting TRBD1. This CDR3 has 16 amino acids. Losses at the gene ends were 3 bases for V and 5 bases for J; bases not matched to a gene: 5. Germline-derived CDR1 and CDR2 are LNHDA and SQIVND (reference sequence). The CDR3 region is CASSIGTGGAHQPQHF. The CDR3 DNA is TGTGCCAGTAGTATTGGGACAGGGGGCGCCCATCAGCCCCAGCATTTT.

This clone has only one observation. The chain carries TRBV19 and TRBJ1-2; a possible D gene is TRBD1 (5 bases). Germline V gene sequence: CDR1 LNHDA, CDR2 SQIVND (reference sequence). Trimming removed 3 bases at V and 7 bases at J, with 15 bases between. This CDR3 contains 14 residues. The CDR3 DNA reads TGTGCCAGTAGTATCGCGGGGACTTTGGTTGGCTACACCTTC. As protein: CASSIAGTLVGYTF.

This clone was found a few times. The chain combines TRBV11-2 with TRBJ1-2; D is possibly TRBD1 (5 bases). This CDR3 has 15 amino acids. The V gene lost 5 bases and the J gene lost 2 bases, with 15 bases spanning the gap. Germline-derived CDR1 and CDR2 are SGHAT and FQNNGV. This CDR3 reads CASSPSLPGNYGYTF. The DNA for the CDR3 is TGTGCCAGCAGCCCTTCCCTTCCAGGGAACTATGGCTACACCTTC.

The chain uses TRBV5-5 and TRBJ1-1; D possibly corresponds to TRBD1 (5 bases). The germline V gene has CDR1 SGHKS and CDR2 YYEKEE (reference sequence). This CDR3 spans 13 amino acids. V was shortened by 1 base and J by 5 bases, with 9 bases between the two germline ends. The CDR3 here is CASSLQGSTEAFF. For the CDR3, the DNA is TGTGCCAGCAGCTTGCAGGGATCGACTGAAGCTTTCTTT.